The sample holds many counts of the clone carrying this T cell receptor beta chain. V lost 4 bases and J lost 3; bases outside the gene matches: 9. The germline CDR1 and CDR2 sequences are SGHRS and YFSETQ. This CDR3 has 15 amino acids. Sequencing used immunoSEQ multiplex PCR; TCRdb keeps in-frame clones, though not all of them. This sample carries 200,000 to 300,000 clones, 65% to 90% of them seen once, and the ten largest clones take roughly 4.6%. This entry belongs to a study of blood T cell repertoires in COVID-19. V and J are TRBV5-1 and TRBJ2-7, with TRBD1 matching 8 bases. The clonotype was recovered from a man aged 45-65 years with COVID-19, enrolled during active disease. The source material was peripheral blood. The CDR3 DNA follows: TGCGCCAGCAGCCTCCAGGACAGGGACCTCTACGAGCAGTACTTC. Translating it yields CASSLQDRDLYEQYF.